The T cell receptor beta chain described here comes from a study of blood T cell repertoires in COVID-19. Study-wide context: The United States, Italy and Spain were the sources of the acute and convalescent COVID-19 samples.

Data came from immunoSEQ multiplex PCR; TCRdb stores just in-frame clones and leaves some out. Among roughly 400,000 clones listed, about 88% were seen once. Within 2 weeks before study entry, exposed participants met a COVID-19 case. Specimen: PBMCs or T cells enriched from blood (not recorded which). The sequence came from a woman between 18 and 29 years old who had been exposed to COVID-19.

As DNA, the CDR3 is TGTGCCAGCTCACCATTAGCGGGAGGTCTCAATGAGCAGTTCTTC. Translating it yields CASSPLAGGLNEQFF. The chain couples TRBV18 to TRBJ2-1; 10 positions match TRBD2. The V segment lost 2 bases and the J segment 6 bases; nucleotides outside the gene matches: 4. From germline, CDR1 is KGHSH and CDR2 LQKENI. The CDR3 totals 15 residues.